These 12 T cell receptor beta chains originate from one sample sequenced in a study of T cells in Graves' hyperthyroidism and ophthalmopathy. Amplification yielded TCR beta CDR3 regions, with RNA transcripts as the source. TCR CDR3 regions were first amplified by RT-PCR with HTBI primers. TCRdb called the multiplex PCR reads again in MiXCR, with one record for every CDR3 protein. The sample carries under 300,000 distinct CDR3 sequences, roughly an eighth recorded once. Sequences were obtained from blood. These receptors came from a woman aged 40 to 50 with Graves' hyperthyroidism.

This clonotype was seen more than once but under ten times. The chain has TRBV5-1 and TRBJ2-1, with 7 bases matching TRBD1. The CDR3 spans 16 residues. CDR1 is SGHRS, CDR2 YFSETQ, per germline. The trim removed 6 bases at V and 5 bases at J, leaving 14 bases unmatched. The CDR3 is CASTSLGQLNNNEQFF. In nucleotides, the CDR3 is TGCGCCAGCACTTCACTGGGACAGCTTAACAACAATGAGCAGTTCTTC.

There are many counts of this clonotype. The chain links TRBV2 to TRBJ2-5; 9 positions match TRBD1. V lost 5 bases and J lost 5; bases outside the gene matches: 12. The CDR3 runs 16 residues. Germline values: CDR1 SNHLY, CDR2 FYNNEI. CDR3 amino acids: CASSHNRDRESETQYF. The CDR3 DNA follows: TGTGCCAGCAGTCATAACCGGGACAGGGAGTCCGAGACCCAGTACTTC.

The table lists this clonotype with many counts. The V call is TRBV28, the J call TRBJ2-7, with 7 bases identical to TRBD1. Germline trimming cut 6 bases from V and 0 bases from J; bases unmatched to any gene: 2. The CDR3 is 13 residues long. The germline gives CDR1 MDHEN, CDR2 SYDVKM. CDR3 bases: TGTGCCAGCAGAGGGACAGTCTCCTACGAGCAGTACTTC. Its protein product is CASRGTVSYEQYF.

This sequence joins TRBV7-9 and TRBJ2-3; D gene unclear. The CDR3 runs to 12 residues. Germline CDR1 reads SEHNR; CDR2 reads FQNEAQ (reference sequence). The V end lost 5 bases, the J end lost 5 bases, and 8 bases lay between the germline ends. CDR3 DNA sequence: TGTGCCAGCAGCCCCAGTCAAGATACGCAGTATTTT. Its translation: CASSPSQDTQYF.

This clonotype was counted a few times. The rearrangement joins TRBV11-2 to TRBJ2-7, with 13 nucleotides matching TRBD2. With 7 bases clipped from V and 3 bases from J, the junction kept 6 bases outside the gene matches. The germline V gene encodes CDR1 SGHAT and CDR2 FQNNGV. The CDR3 runs 15 residues. The DNA of the CDR3 is TGTGCCAGCACAACTGGACTAGCGGGAGTCTACGAGCAGTACTTC. It yields the protein CASTTGLAGVYEQYF. Supplemented by reference TRBV11-2 and TRBJ2-7, the full variable domain reads EAGVAQSPRYKIIEKRQSVAFWCNPISGHATLYWYQQILGQGPKLLIQFQNNGVVDDSQLPKDRFSAERLKGVDSTLKIQPAKLEDSAVYLCASTTGLAGVYEQYFGPGTRLTVT.

The chain is built from TRBV9 and TRBJ2-1, with 9 bases identical to TRBD2. There are 18 residues in the CDR3. Germline V gene data show CDR1 as SGDLS and CDR2 as YYNGEE. V shed 2 bases, J shed 8 bases, and the junction held 17 bases outside the gene matches. CDR3 in DNA: TGTGCCAGCAGCGTCACAGGGAACCTAGCGGGAAAAGGCGATGAGCAGTTCTTC. It translates to CASSVTGNLAGKGDEQFF.

This clonotype was picked up many times. The chain combines TRBV6-6 with TRBJ2-3; unclear D gene. This CDR3 is 16 amino acids long. Trimming removed 1 base from V and 0 bases from J, with 11 bases in between. Germline V CDR1 and CDR2: MNHNY, SVGAGI (reference sequence). CDR3 in DNA: TGTGCCAGCAGTTACTTTCCTGAGACTAGCACAGATACGCAGTATTTT. It specifies CASSYFPETSTDTQYF.

This clonotype came up many times. The rearrangement joins TRBV7-3 to TRBJ2-1; D is possibly TRBD1 or TRBD2 (5 bases each). Trimming shortened V by 5 bases and J by 6 bases, and 11 bases separated the two germline ends. This CDR3 comprises 13 residues. Germline CDR1 is SGHTA and CDR2 is FQGTGA. CDR3 bases: TGTGCCAGCAGCCCGGGACCCTCCAATGAGCAGTTCTTC. It encodes CASSPGPSNEQFF.

In its sample, this clonotype was seen a few times. This chain connects TRBV27 to TRBJ2-2; D possibly corresponds to TRBD2 (6 bases). CDR1 is MNHEY and CDR2 is SMNVEV in the germline V gene (reference sequence). V lost 6 bases and J lost 1, with 15 bases in between. This CDR3 is built from 16 residues. The CDR3 bases are TGTGCCAGCAGCCCAACCGGGACTTTGAACACCGGGGAGCTGTTTTTT. Its protein product is CASSPTGTLNTGELFF.

This clonotype was recorded at least ten times. This rearrangement joins TRBV27 to TRBJ1-1, with D unresolved. Germline CDR1 MNHEY, CDR2 SMNVEV (reference sequence). The length of the CDR3 is 16 residues. Trimming removed 0 bases from V and 4 bases from J, with 15 bases in between. This CDR3 is CASSLSGSRVGTEAFF. In DNA, the CDR3 is TGTGCCAGCAGTTTATCGGGGTCACGGGTGGGCACTGAAGCTTTCTTT.

J is TRBJ1-2 and V is TRBV3-1, with D possibly TRBD1 on 5 matching bases. Per germline, CDR1 LGHDT and CDR2 YNNKEL (reference sequence). This CDR3 comprises 14 residues. Trimming took 1 base from V and 6 from J, leaving 12 bases between them. CDR3 residues: CASSQVKGPDGYTF. The CDR3 bases are TGTGCCAGCAGCCAAGTAAAGGGGCCGGATGGCTACACCTTC.

This rearrangement joins TRBV7-9 to TRBJ1-2, with 9 nucleotides matching TRBD1. Germline trimming cut 3 bases from V and 3 bases from J; bases unmatched to any gene: 5. CDR1 is SEHNR and CDR2 is FQNEAQ in the germline V gene (reference sequence). CDR3 size: 15 residues. The CDR3 nucleotides are TGTGCCAGCAGCTTGGGACAGGGAAGAGACTATGGCTACACCTTC. This gives the protein CASSLGQGRDYGYTF.